This passage covers 27 T cell receptor beta chains from one sample sequenced in a study of identifying expanded T cells in peripheral blood. Libraries were prepared by immunoSEQ multiplex PCR; TCRdb keeps only in-frame clonotypes and omits some of them. Of 84,000 or so clones in the sample, 70% to 90% were seen once. The sequenced material came from blood. The receptors shown here come from a person aged 18 to 75 in good health.

J is TRBJ2-7 and V is TRBV2, with TRBD2 identical over 7 bases. J gave up 7 bases and V 3 bases, and 12 bases lay outside the gene matches. Germline V gene sequence: CDR1 SNHLY, CDR2 FYNNEI. There are 15 residues in the CDR3. The CDR3 protein is CASSDLLADSREQYF. The CDR3 coding sequence is TGTGCCAGCAGTGATCTGCTAGCGGACTCTCGGGAGCAGTACTTC. Complete variable domain (other parts from reference TRBV2 and TRBJ2-7): EPEVTQTPSHQVTQMGQEVILRCVPISNHLYFYWYRQILGQKVEFLVSFYNNEISEKSEIFDDQFSVERPDGSNFTLKIRSTKLEDSAMYFCASSDLLADSREQYFGPGTRLTVT.

This clone has only one observation. The chain joins TRBV29-1 to TRBJ1-2; D is unresolved. CDR3 length: 13 amino acids. The V end lost 4 bases, the J end lost 1 base, and 10 bases lay between the germline ends. Germline V gives CDR1 SQVTM, CDR2 ANQGSEA. CDR3 DNA sequence: TGCAGCGTTGCACAGAACCTTAACTATGGCTACACCTTC. This gives the protein CSVAQNLNYGYTF.

The V gene is TRBV4-2, the J gene TRBJ2-1; 7 bases match TRBD1. The ends lost 2 bases at V and 1 base at J; junction bases unmatched: 20. CDR1 is LGHNA, CDR2 YNFKEQ, per germline. The CDR3 is 21 residues long. DNA of the CDR3: TGTGCCAGCAGCCAAAGGGTTACAGGGGACCTCCTAGCAGCTTCCTACAATGAGCAGTTCTTC. Protein product: CASSQRVTGDLLAASYNEQFF.

CDR3 amino acids: CASSDLRREAFF. The CDR3 DNA is TGTGCCAGCAGTGACCTCAGGAGAGAAGCTTTCTTT. The chain combines TRBV25-1 with TRBJ1-1; D uncertain. The CDR3 has 12 residues. CDR1 and CDR2 (germline): MGHDK, SYGVNS. The V and J ends lost 3 bases and 8 bases respectively, with 10 bases between them.

The rearrangement joins TRBV6-6 to TRBJ2-7, with D perhaps TRBD2 (6 bases). The germline gives CDR1 MNHNY, CDR2 SVGAGI (reference sequence). There are 15 residues in the CDR3. Trimming pared 6 bases from V and 4 bases from J, leaving 19 bases between. The CDR3 spells CASRLRRFSGYEQYF. DNA of the CDR3: TGTGCCAGCAGGTTGAGAAGGTTTAGCGGATACGAGCAGTACTTC.

The chain employs TRBV5-1 and TRBJ2-7; D is unclear. Germline V gene lookup returns CDR1 SGHRS and CDR2 YFSETQ. Trimming shortened V by 0 bases and J by 2 bases, and 12 bases separated the two germline ends. CDR3 size: 15 residues. This CDR3 is CASSLGSARTYEQYF. CDR3 bases: TGCGCCAGCAGCTTGGGATCGGCCCGAACCTACGAGCAGTACTTC. Based on the CDR3 plus reference TRBV5-1 and TRBJ2-7, the full variable domain is KAGVTQTPRYLIKTRGQQVTLSCSPISGHRSVSWYQQTPGQGLQFLFEYFSETQRNKGNFPGRFSGRQFSNSRSEMNVSTLELGDSALYLCASSLGSARTYEQYFGPGTRLTVT.

J is TRBJ2-7 and V is TRBV18; 7 bases match TRBD2. V gave up 4 bases and J gave up 7 bases; unmatched junction bases: 4. The germline gives CDR1 KGHSH, CDR2 LQKENI. The CDR3 runs to 12 residues. The CDR3 region is CASSLRGGEQYF. The DNA for the CDR3 is TGTGCCAGCTCACTACGGGGAGGGGAGCAGTACTTC.

This chain uses TRBV18 with TRBJ2-7; D is unclear. Germline CDR1 reads KGHSH; CDR2 reads LQKENI. The CDR3 has 15 amino acids. V lost 2 bases and J lost 0, with 11 bases in between. CDR3 in amino acids: CASSPSQALSYEQYF. The DNA for the CDR3 is TGTGCCAGCTCACCAAGTCAGGCGCTCTCCTACGAGCAGTACTTC.

This clone was recorded only once. The chain is built from TRBV12-5 and TRBJ1-1; D uncertain. The CDR3 covers 17 residues. The germline CDR1 and CDR2 sequences are LGHNT and FRNRAP. Trimming shortened V by 1 base and J by 0 bases, and 15 bases separated the two germline ends. The CDR3 sequence: CASGLDGWAPLNTEAFF. Here the CDR3 DNA reads TGTGCTAGTGGTTTGGACGGATGGGCTCCTTTGAACACTGAAGCTTTCTTT.

V and J are TRBV5-6 and TRBJ1-5, with 7 positions matching TRBD1. Germline assignment: CDR1 SGHDT and CDR2 YYEEEE. CDR3 size: 15 residues. V shed 0 bases, J shed 11 bases, and the junction held 11 bases outside the gene matches. DNA for the CDR3: TGTGCCAGCAGCTTGGGTCAGGGGGTGGGGTCAGCCCAGCATTTT. Its protein is CASSLGQGVGSAQHF.

The chain carries TRBV7-3 and TRBJ2-1, with D hard to call. Germline V CDR1 and CDR2: SGHTA, FQGTGA. Trimming cost V 5 bases and J 0 bases, with 5 bases left between them. The CDR3 extends over 13 amino acids. This CDR3 is CASSLNSYNEQFF. In nucleotides, the CDR3 is TGTGCCAGCAGCCTGAACTCCTACAATGAGCAGTTCTTC.

This clone came up once. CDR3 nucleotide sequence: TGTGCCTGGAGACATGGTTCGGGTCCAACTAATGAAAAACTGTTTTTT. Protein: CAWRHGSGPTNEKLFF. The chain couples TRBV30 to TRBJ1-4; no clear D gene. Trimming stripped 3 bases from V and 0 bases from J, with 14 bases between. In germline, CDR1 is GTSNPN, CDR2 SVGIG (reference sequence). The CDR3 consists of 16 residues. Full variable domain (missing parts from reference TRBV30 and TRBJ1-4): SQTIHQWPATLVQPVGSPLSLECTVEGTSNPNLYWYRQAAGRGLQLLFYSVGIGQISSEVPQNLSASRPQDRQFILSSKKLLLSDSGFYLCAWRHGSGPTNEKLFFGSGTQLSVL.

This clone was recorded only once. The CDR3 is CAWRSSGSYNEQFF. CDR3 DNA: TGTGCCTGGAGAAGTTCAGGGTCCTACAATGAGCAGTTCTTC. V gene TRBV30 combines with J gene TRBJ2-1, with D possibly matching TRBD1 (5 bases). The V end lost 3 bases, the J end lost 1 base, and 10 bases lay between the germline ends. The CDR3 has 14 residues. The germline gives CDR1 GTSNPN, CDR2 SVGIG (reference sequence).

The V gene is TRBV6-1, the J gene TRBJ2-7, with D possibly matching TRBD1 (5 bases). Germline CDR1 MNHNS, CDR2 SASEGT. V gave up 5 bases and J gave up 4 bases, with 18 bases separating them. CDR3 size: 15 residues. DNA of the CDR3: TGTGCCAGCAGTATCCTTTCGACAGAAAATTACGAGCAGTACTTC. Its protein is CASSILSTENYEQYF.

V usage is TRBV11-1 and J usage is TRBJ2-1, with D perhaps matching TRBD1 (5 bases). The germline V and J ends were trimmed by 2 bases and 6 bases, with 11 bases remaining between them. The CDR3 contains 14 residues. Germline V gene sequence: CDR1 SGHAT, CDR2 FQDESV (reference sequence). The CDR3 DNA reads as TGTGCCAGCAGCTTAATGTGGGGCTCCAATGAGCAGTTCTTC. Translation gives CASSLMWGSNEQFF.

The CDR3 DNA reads as TGTGCCAGCAGCTTAGAGCGTGGGACCTACGAGCAGTACTTC. Its translation: CASSLERGTYEQYF. The chain employs TRBV13 and TRBJ2-7; D gene ambiguous. The germline CDR1 and CDR2 sequences are PRHDT and FYEKMQ (reference sequence). The CDR3 covers 14 residues. Trimming pared 1 base from V and 2 bases from J, leaving 9 bases between.

The chain carries TRBV7-9 and TRBJ2-3, with D maybe TRBD1 (5 bases). The CDR3 length is 13 residues. The V end lost 0 bases, the J end lost 4 bases, and 5 bases lay between the germline ends. Germline-derived CDR1 and CDR2 are SEHNR and FQNEAQ (reference sequence). CDR3 DNA sequence: TGTGCCAGCAGCTTAGCAGGGGCAGATACGCAGTATTTT. Its translation: CASSLAGADTQYF.

The J gene is TRBJ1-1, the V gene TRBV7-2, with D possibly being TRBD1 (6 bases). CDR1 is SGHTA and CDR2 is FQGNSA in the germline V gene. Between the trimmed V and J ends, which lost 1 base and 6 bases, there was a span of 6 bases. This CDR3 spans 12 amino acids. The CDR3: CASSLGTAEAFF. CDR3 DNA: TGTGCCAGCAGCTTAGGGACAGCTGAAGCTTTCTTT.

V is TRBV6-6 and J is TRBJ1-1, with D possibly matching TRBD1 (6 bases). CDR1 and CDR2 (germline): MNHNY, SVGAGI (reference sequence). The CDR3 loop spans 15 amino acids. The V and J ends lost 5 bases and 3 bases respectively, with 16 bases between them. CDR3 residues: CASSSPGDGDTEAFF. The CDR3 nucleotides read TGTGCCAGCAGTAGCCCAGGGGATGGGGACACTGAAGCTTTCTTT.

This chain uses TRBV30 with TRBJ1-1; the D is unclear. Germline V gene sequence: CDR1 GTSNPN, CDR2 SVGIG (reference sequence). The CDR3 consists of 14 residues. The V end was cut by 5 bases, the J end by 0 bases, with 13 bases between. The CDR3 DNA reads as TGTGCCTGGGATAAGGGCGGTTTGAACACTGAAGCTTTCTTT. Residues: CAWDKGGLNTEAFF.

As regards this clone: Compared with germline, one end of the junction differs, possibly owing to a read error. V is TRBV7-7 and J is TRBJ2-3; 8 bases are shared with TRBD2. CDR3 length: 14 residues. The germline gives CDR1 SSHAT, CDR2 FNYEAQ (reference sequence). The CDR3 spells CASSLNGGDNTQYF. CDR3 nucleotides: TGTGCTAGCAGCTTAAACGGGGGGGACAATACGCAGTATTTT.

This clone occurred once. V and J are TRBV29-1 and TRBJ1-1; 9 bases map to TRBD1. CDR3 length: 14 residues. Germline CDR1 is SQVTM and CDR2 is ANQGSEA. The ends lost 7 bases at V and 2 bases at J; junction bases unmatched: 8. The CDR3 nucleotides read TGCAGCGCGGAGTGGGGACAGGGTAACACTGAAGCTTTCTTT. Translated, it gives CSAEWGQGNTEAFF. Looking up the rest from reference TRBV29-1 and TRBJ1-1 gives the full variable domain: SAVISQKPSRDICQRGTSLTIQCQVDSQVTMMFWYRQQPGQSLTLIATANQGSEATYESGFVIDKFPISRPNLTFSTLTVSNMSPEDSSIYLCSAEWGQGNTEAFFGQGTRLTVV.

The V and J genes are TRBV7-3 and TRBJ2-7, with 9 bases matching TRBD1. In germline, CDR1 is SGHTA, CDR2 FQGTGA. This CDR3 has 16 amino acids. With V trimmed by 5 bases and J by 3 bases, 11 bases remained unmatched. CDR3: CASSLGGTGGGYEQYF. Here the CDR3 DNA reads TGTGCCAGCAGCCTCGGCGGTACAGGGGGCGGCTACGAGCAGTACTTC.

The rearrangement links TRBV6-5 to TRBJ2-7; TRBD1 matches 8 bases. This CDR3 contains 15 residues. Germline loops: CDR1 MNHEY, CDR2 SVGAGI. Losses at the gene ends were 2 bases for V and 2 bases for J; bases not matched to a gene: 5. CDR3 sequence reads: CASSYGQGATYEQYF. CDR3 DNA sequence: TGTGCCAGCAGTTACGGGCAGGGGGCAACCTACGAGCAGTACTTC.

This chain links TRBV21-1 with TRBJ2-6; the tabulated D call, TRBD2, remains unverified against the DNA. TRBV21-1 has pseudogene status. This CDR3 spans 18 amino acids. The DNA of the CDR3 is TGTGCCAGCAGCAAAGGACTAGCGGGGGTCTCTGGGGCCAACGTCCTGACTTTC. Amino acid sequence: CASSKGLAGVSGANVLTF.

This clone appeared once. The CDR3 sequence is CASSLLQGGGNTIYF. DNA for the CDR3: TGTGCCAGCTCGCTCCTTCAGGGAGGTGGAAACACCATATATTTT. This chain uses TRBV18 with TRBJ1-3, with a tentative D call TRBD1 (5 bases). The V gene lost 6 bases and the J gene lost 3 bases, with 15 bases spanning the gap. CDR3 size: 15 residues. The germline gives CDR1 KGHSH, CDR2 LQKENI.

CDR3 loop: CASSPPFQSQFF. The CDR3 bases are TGTGCCAGCAGCCCCCCCTTCCAGTCGCAGTTCTTC. The chain carries TRBV11-2 and TRBJ2-1; unclear D gene. The germline gives CDR1 SGHAT, CDR2 FQNNGV. This CDR3 is built from 12 residues. Deletions cut 5 bases from V and 12 bases from J, with 14 bases between. Full variable domain (outside the CDR3, taken from reference TRBV11-2 and TRBJ2-1): EAGVAQSPRYKIIEKRQSVAFWCNPISGHATLYWYQQILGQGPKLLIQFQNNGVVDDSQLPKDRFSAERLKGVDSTLKIQPAKLEDSAVYLCASSPPFQSQFFGPGTRLTVL.